The source of this T cell receptor beta chain is a study of early T cells in non-severe SARS-CoV-2 infection. Study-level background: Chains were unpaired, as sequencing was done on bulk RNA from unsorted whole blood.

Germline V gives CDR1 DFQATT, CDR2 SNEGSKA (reference sequence). The CDR3 is made up of 17 amino acids. V was clipped by 0 bases and J by 2 bases; unmatched bases: 5. Points on this clonotype: The antigen is undetermined.

Unique molecular identifiers were added to individual cDNA molecules. From the 5' RACE reads, TCRdb called clonotypes with MiXCR, one entry per CDR3 protein. The sample has over 25,000 distinct CDR3 sequences, 5% to 6.5% seen once. General study points: Matching against VDJdb likely underestimated virus-specific expansions, favoring anti-spike CD8.

This sequence originates from an adult who was a healthcare worker with PCR-confirmed SARS-CoV-2 infection or an uninfected control (not recorded which). V and J are TRBV20-1 and TRBJ2-3, with TRBD2 identical over 13 bases. The source material was whole blood. The CDR3 nucleotides are TGCAGTGCTAGAGATCCGGGACTAGCGGGGAACACAGATACGCAGTATTTT. Translation: CSARDPGLAGNTDTQYF.